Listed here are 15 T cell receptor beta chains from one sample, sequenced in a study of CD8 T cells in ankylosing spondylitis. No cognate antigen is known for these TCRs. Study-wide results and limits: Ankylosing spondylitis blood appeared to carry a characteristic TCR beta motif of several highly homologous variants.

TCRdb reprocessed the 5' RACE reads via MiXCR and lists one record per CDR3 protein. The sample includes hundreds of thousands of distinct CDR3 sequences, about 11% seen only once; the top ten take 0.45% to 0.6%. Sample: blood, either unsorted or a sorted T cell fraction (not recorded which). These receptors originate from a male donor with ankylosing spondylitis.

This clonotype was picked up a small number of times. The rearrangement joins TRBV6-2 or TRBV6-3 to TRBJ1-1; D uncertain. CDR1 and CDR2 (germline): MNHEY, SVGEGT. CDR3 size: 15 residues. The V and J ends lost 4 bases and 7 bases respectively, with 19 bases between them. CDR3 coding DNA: TGTGCCAGCAGTTCCCAGCAAGGCCCGAGTTATGAAGCTTTCTTT. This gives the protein CASSSQQGPSYEAFF.

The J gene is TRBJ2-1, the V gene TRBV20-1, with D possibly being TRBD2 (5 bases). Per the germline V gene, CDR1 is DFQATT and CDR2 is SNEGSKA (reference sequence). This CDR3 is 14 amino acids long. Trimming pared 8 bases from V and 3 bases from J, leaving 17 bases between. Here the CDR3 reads CSCGRTPGYNEQFF. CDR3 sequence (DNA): TGCAGTTGTGGCCGGACTCCGGGCTACAATGAGCAGTTCTTC.

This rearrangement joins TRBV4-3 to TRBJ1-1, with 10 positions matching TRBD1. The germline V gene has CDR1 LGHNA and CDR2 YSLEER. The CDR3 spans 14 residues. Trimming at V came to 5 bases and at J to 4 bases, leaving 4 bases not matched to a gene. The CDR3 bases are TGCGCCAGCAGCAGGACAGGGGGTATCACTGAAGCTTTCTTT. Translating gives CASSRTGGITEAFF.

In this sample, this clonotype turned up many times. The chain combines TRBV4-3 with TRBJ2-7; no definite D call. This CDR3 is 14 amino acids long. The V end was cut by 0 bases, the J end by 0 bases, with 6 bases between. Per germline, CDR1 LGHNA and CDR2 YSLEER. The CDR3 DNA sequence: TGCGCCAGCAGCCAAGAACCCTCCTCCTACGAGCAGTACTTC. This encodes CASSQEPSSYEQYF.

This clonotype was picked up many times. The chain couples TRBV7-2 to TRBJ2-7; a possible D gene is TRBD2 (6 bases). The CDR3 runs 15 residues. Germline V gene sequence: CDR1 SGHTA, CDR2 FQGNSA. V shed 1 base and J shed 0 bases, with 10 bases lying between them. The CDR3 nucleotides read TGTGCCAGCAGCTTAGGGGGAGGCTACTCCTACGAGCAGTACTTC. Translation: CASSLGGGYSYEQYF.

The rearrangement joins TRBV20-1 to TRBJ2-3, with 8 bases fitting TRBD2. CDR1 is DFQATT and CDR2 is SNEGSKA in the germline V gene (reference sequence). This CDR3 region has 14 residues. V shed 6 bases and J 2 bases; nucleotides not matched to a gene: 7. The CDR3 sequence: CSASPGGYTDTQYF. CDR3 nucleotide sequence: TGCAGTGCCTCCCCGGGGGGGTACACAGATACGCAGTATTTT.

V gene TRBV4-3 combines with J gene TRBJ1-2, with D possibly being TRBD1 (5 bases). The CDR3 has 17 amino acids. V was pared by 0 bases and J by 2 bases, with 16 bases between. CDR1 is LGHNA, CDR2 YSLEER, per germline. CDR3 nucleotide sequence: TGCGCCAGCAGCCAAGACTCTTTAGGGACGGCGAACTATGGCTACACCTTC. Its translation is CASSQDSLGTANYGYTF.

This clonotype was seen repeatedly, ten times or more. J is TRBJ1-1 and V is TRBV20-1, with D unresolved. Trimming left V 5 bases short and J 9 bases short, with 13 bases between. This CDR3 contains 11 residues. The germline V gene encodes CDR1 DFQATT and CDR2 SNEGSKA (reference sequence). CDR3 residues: CSAVRPEKAFF. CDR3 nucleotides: TGCAGTGCTGTCCGACCCGAGAAAGCTTTCTTT.

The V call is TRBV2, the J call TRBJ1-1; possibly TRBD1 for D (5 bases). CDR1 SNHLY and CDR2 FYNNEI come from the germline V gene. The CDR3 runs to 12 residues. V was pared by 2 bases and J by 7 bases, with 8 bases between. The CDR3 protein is CASSEQGGEAFF. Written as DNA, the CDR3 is TGTGCCAGCAGTGAACAGGGCGGTGAAGCTTTCTTT.

DNA for the CDR3: TGTGCCAGCAGTTTCCTAGAGGTAGGAGAGACCCAGTACTTC. Encoded protein: CASSFLEVGETQYF. V gene TRBV2 combines with J gene TRBJ2-5; D is unclear. V dropped 5 bases and J dropped 4 bases, with 14 bases sitting between them. Germline CDR1 is SNHLY and CDR2 is FYNNEI. The CDR3 has 14 residues.

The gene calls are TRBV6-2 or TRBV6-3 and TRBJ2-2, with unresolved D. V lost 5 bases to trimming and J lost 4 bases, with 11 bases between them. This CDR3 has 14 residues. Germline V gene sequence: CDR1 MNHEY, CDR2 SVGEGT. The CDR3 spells CASSTGSLTGELFF. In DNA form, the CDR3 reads TGTGCCAGCAGTACTGGCTCGCTCACCGGGGAGCTGTTTTTT.

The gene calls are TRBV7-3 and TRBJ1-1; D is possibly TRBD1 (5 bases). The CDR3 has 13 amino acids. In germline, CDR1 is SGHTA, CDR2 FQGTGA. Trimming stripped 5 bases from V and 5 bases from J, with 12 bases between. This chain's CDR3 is CASSTDSFTEAFF. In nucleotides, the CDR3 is TGTGCCAGCAGCACAGACAGTTTTACTGAAGCTTTCTTT.

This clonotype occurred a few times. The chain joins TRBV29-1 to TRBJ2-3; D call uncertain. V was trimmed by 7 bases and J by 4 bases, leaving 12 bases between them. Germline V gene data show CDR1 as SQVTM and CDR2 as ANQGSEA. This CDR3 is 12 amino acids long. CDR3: CSAALGADTQYF. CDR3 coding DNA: TGCAGCGCTGCCTTAGGCGCAGATACGCAGTATTTT.

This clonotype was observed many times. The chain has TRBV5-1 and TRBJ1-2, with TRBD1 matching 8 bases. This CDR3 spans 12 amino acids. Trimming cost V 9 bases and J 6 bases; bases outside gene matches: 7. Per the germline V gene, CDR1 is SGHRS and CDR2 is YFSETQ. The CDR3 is CATSTGDNGYTF. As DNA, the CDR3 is TGCGCCACCTCGACAGGGGATAATGGCTACACCTTC.

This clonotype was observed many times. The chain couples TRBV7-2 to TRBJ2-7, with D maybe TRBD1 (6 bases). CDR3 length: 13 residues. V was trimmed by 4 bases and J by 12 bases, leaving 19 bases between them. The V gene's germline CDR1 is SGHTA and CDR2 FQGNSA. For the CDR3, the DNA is TGTGCCAGCAGCTCCCATGCAGGGGTCCTTGGGTACTTC. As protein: CASSSHAGVLGYF.